This is a list of T cell receptor beta chains from one sample in a study of shared T cell receptors in the human thymus. TCRdb's copy holds only in-frame clones and misses some; the assay was immunoSEQ multiplex PCR. The sample shows hundreds of thousands of clones, roughly 90% of them seen only once. A further study also used this sample, focusing on human thymus T cells.

The sequenced sample consisted of thymocytes. The receptors derive from a boy under two years old with a congenital heart defect. The CDR3 runs from the conserved cysteine through the conserved F or W. A D gene is named only where the DNA matches it firmly. Some rows mark clone size as missing; the rest say once, few, many or name a class of expanded clone.

>-|TRBJ2-7|TRBV19|-
CASSIGGGGDYEQYF
TGTGCCAGTAGTATAGGTGGCGGAGGGGACTACGAGCAGTACTTC
>-|TRBJ2-2|TRBV10-1|-
CASSDEGGAGELFF
TGCGCCAGCAGTGATGAGGGAGGCGCCGGGGAGCTGTTTTTT
>once|TRBJ2-7|TRBV5-4|-
CASSLSPTWFTYEQYF
TGTGCCAGCAGCTTATCCCCCACTTGGTTCACCTACGAGCAGTACTTC
>-|TRBJ2-7|TRBV5-4|-
CASSLGQGRRYEQYF
TGTGCCAGCAGCTTGGGGCAGGGGAGAAGGTACGAGCAGTACTTC
>-|TRBJ2-1|TRBV11-3|-
CASSLPRSSYNEQFF
TGTGCCAGCAGCCTCCCCCGGAGCTCCTACAATGAGCAGTTCTTC
>once|TRBJ1-3|TRBV5-6|TRBD1
CASSWDRDSGNTIYF
TGTGCCAGCAGTTGGGACAGAGACTCTGGAAACACCATATATTTT
>-|TRBJ2-1|TRBV2|TRBD2
CASSETSGENLYNEQFF
TGTGCCAGCAGTGAAACTAGCGGTGAGAATCTTTACAATGAGCAGTTCTTC
>-|TRBJ2-5|TRBV28|-
CASRKGRETQYF
TGTGCCAGCAGAAAAGGGAGAGAGACCCAGTACTTC
>-|TRBJ2-1|TRBV7-9|TRBD2
CASSLKSSGSYNEQFF
TGTGCCAGCAGCCTCAAGTCTAGCGGGAGCTACAATGAGCAGTTCTTC
>-|TRBJ2-5|TRBV4-3|-
CASSQDEGASGLQETQYF
TGCGCCAGCAGCCAAGATGAGGGGGCTAGCGGGTTACAAGAGACCCAGTACTTC
>-|TRBJ2-2|TRBV4-2|-
CASSHGGNTGELFF
TGTGCCAGCAGCCATGGGGGCAACACCGGGGAGCTGTTTTTT
>-|TRBJ1-2|TRBV27|TRBD1
CASSRDRGLSGYTF
TGTGCCAGCAGTCGGGACAGGGGGCTTTCTGGCTACACCTTC
>-|TRBJ2-3|TRBV15|TRBD1
CATRDRGRGTDTQYF
TGTGCCACAAGGGACAGGGGGCGTGGAACAGATACGCAGTATTTT
>-|TRBJ1-1|TRBV29-1|TRBD1
CSEIGTDGTEAFF
TGCAGCGAAATCGGGACAGACGGCACTGAAGCTTTCTTT
>-|TRBJ2-7|TRBV4-1|-
CASSQGPGDGEQYF
TGCGCCAGCAGCCAGGGCCCGGGGGACGGGGAGCAGTACTTC
>-|TRBJ2-7|TRBV28|-
CASSSQGPGCYEQYF
TGTGCCAGCAGTTCCCAGGGTCCAGGCTGCTACGAGCAGTACTTC
>-|TRBJ1-1|TRBV29-1|TRBD1
CSVSQQGGQGWPEAFF
TGCAGCGTTAGTCAGCAGGGGGGCCAAGGTTGGCCTGAAGCTTTCTTT
>-|TRBJ1-5|TRBV6-4|TRBD1
CASTPRGQVSYSNQPQHF
TGTGCCAGCACCCCTCGGGGACAGGTCTCTTATAGCAATCAGCCCCAGCATTTT
>few|TRBJ1-5|TRBV19|-
CASSILLDGSGNQPQHF
TGTGCCAGTAGTATTCTCCTCGATGGAAGCGGCAATCAGCCCCAGCATTTT
>-|TRBJ2-2|TRBV7-9|TRBD1
CASSLGQGNTGELFF
TGTGCCAGCAGCTTAGGACAGGGGAACACCGGGGAGCTGTTTTTT
>-|TRBJ2-1|TRBV19|-
CASSIRLASSYNEQFF
TGTGCCAGTAGTATCCGACTGGCTAGCTCCTACAATGAGCAGTTCTTC
>-|TRBJ2-2|TRBV5-6|TRBD2
CASSFGREINGELFF
TGTGCCAGCAGCTTTGGGCGGGAGATTAACGGGGAGCTGTTTTTT
>few|TRBJ2-7|TRBV10-3|-
CAITTACLAGEQYF
TGTGCCATCACCACCGCATGTCTCGCGGGAGAGCAGTACTTC
>-|TRBJ2-7|TRBV11-3|TRBD2
CASIPRRTSGFFYEQYF
TGTGCCAGCATCCCACGGCGGACTAGCGGATTTTTTTACGAGCAGTACTTC
>-|TRBJ2-2|TRBV10-2|TRBD2
CASSRLAGGPGGELFF
TGCGCCAGCAGTCGACTAGCGGGAGGGCCGGGCGGGGAGCTGTTTTTT
>-|TRBJ2-5|TRBV7-6|-
CASSFRLAETQYF
TGTGCCAGCAGCTTCCGACTGGCGGAGACCCAGTACTTC
>-|TRBJ2-7|TRBV7-2|-
CASSLALAEGTVEQYF
TGTGCCAGCAGCTTAGCTTTGGCGGAGGGCACGGTTGAGCAGTACTTC
>-|TRBJ1-4|TRBV5-1|-
CASSLVGEGTNEKLFF
TGCGCCAGCAGCTTGGTAGGGGAGGGGACTAATGAAAAACTGTTTTTT
>-|TRBJ2-7|TRBV4-1|TRBD1
CASSQEVGQGAEQYF
TGCGCCAGCAGCCAAGAAGTGGGACAGGGAGCCGAGCAGTACTTC
>-|TRBJ2-7|TRBV9|-
CASSPRGSAHYEQYF
TGTGCCAGCAGCCCCCGTGGTAGCGCCCACTACGAGCAGTACTTC
>few|TRBJ1-5|TRBV28|TRBD1
CASSPDRNSNQPQHF
TGTGCCAGCAGTCCGGACAGGAATAGCAATCAGCCCCAGCATTTT
>-|TRBJ1-2|TRBV7-9|-
CASSFLPGDRGYTF
TGTGCCAGCAGCTTTCTCCCCGGGGATCGTGGCTACACCTTC
>-|TRBJ2-1|TRBV7-9|-
CASSSAQGYNEQFF
TGTGCCAGCAGCTCAGCCCAGGGTTACAATGAGCAGTTCTTC
>-|TRBJ1-1|TRBV25-1|-
CASSARDTFFTEAFF
TGTGCCAGCAGTGCCCGGGACACCTTTTTTACTGAAGCTTTCTTT
>once|TRBJ2-2|TRBV9|-
CASSLNLRELFF
TGTGCCAGCAGCCTAAATTTAAGGGAGCTGTTTTTT
>-|TRBJ2-7|TRBV30|-
CAWSVPSSYEQYF
TGTGCCTGGAGTGTACCCAGCTCCTACGAGCAGTACTTC
>-|TRBJ2-4|TRBV13|-
CASSLEPKGAGRKNIQYF
TGTGCCAGCAGCTTAGAGCCTAAGGGGGCGGGAAGAAAAAACATTCAGTACTTC
>-|TRBJ1-3|TRBV4-1|-
CASSPTGRTGNTIYF
TGCGCCAGCAGCCCGACCGGGAGGACTGGAAACACCATATATTTT
>once|TRBJ2-2|TRBV30|TRBD2
CAWRGLAGHTGELFF
TGTGCCTGGAGGGGACTAGCGGGTCACACCGGGGAGCTGTTTTTT
>-|TRBJ2-1|TRBV6-5|TRBD2
CASSYRGLAGVDEQFF
TGTGCCAGCAGTTACCGAGGACTAGCGGGAGTTGATGAGCAGTTCTTC
>-|TRBJ1-4|TRBV14|-
CASSRSDATNEKLFF
TGTGCCAGCAGCCGTAGTGATGCAACTAATGAAAAACTGTTTTTT
>-|TRBJ2-5|TRBV14|-
CASSPSRETQYF
TGTGCCAGCAGCCCCTCGCGGGAGACCCAGTACTTC
>few|TRBJ2-4|TRBV18|TRBD2
CASSPAWTSGSLAKNIQYF
TGTGCCAGCTCACCGGCTTGGACTAGCGGGAGTTTAGCCAAAAACATTCAGTACTTC
>-|TRBJ2-5|TRBV9|TRBD1
CASSGDRAETQYF
TGTGCCAGCAGCGGGGACAGGGCAGAGACCCAGTACTTC
>once|TRBJ2-1|TRBV27|TRBD2
CASSGSGSLKHEQFF
TGTGCCAGCAGTGGAAGCGGGAGTTTGAAACATGAGCAGTTCTTC
>-|TRBJ2-1|TRBV6-5|-
CASTLGGNNEQFF
TGTGCCAGTACCCTGGGGGGTAACAATGAGCAGTTCTTC
>-|TRBJ2-1|TRBV7-8|-
CASSPPGTFYNEQFF
TGTGCCAGCAGCCCCCCGGGGACTTTCTACAATGAGCAGTTCTTC
>-|TRBJ1-2|TRBV18|TRBD1
CASSPEDRGGVHLNGYTF
TGTGCCAGCTCCCCAGAGGATAGAGGGGGCGTACACCTAAATGGCTACACCTTC
>-|TRBJ1-4|TRBV11-2|-
CASSLGGAGRDEKLFF
TGTGCCAGCAGCTTAGGGGGGGCAGGGAGGGACGAAAAACTGTTTTTT
>once|TRBJ1-2|TRBV4-1|TRBD1
CASSQRTGGAGRDGYTF
TGCGCCAGCAGCCAAAGGACAGGGGGCGCGGGTAGGGATGGCTACACCTTC
>-|TRBJ2-1|TRBV5-1|TRBD2
CASSLSPSTSGHYNEQFF
TGCGCCAGCAGCTTGTCACCCTCCACTAGCGGGCACTACAATGAGCAGTTCTTC
>-|TRBJ2-7|TRBV15|TRBD1
CATSQQTGPYEQYF
TGTGCCACCAGCCAACAGACAGGGCCCTACGAGCAGTACTTC
>-|TRBJ2-1|TRBV4-1|-
CASSQDRVPMMGADLGNEQFF
TGCGCCAGCAGCCAAGATAGGGTACCGATGATGGGAGCGGATTTAGGAAATGAGCAGTTCTTC
>-|TRBJ2-5|TRBV9|-
CASSPAGGLQETQYF
TGTGCCAGCAGCCCTGCCGGGGGGCTCCAAGAGACCCAGTACTTC